Each of the 2 T cell receptor beta chains below was sequenced from the same sample in a study of glioma-infiltrating T cells. The iRepertoire nested amplicon-rescue multiplex PCR amplified TCR alpha and beta CDR3s from RNA. A single record per CDR3 protein comes from TCRdb applying MiXCR to the multiplex PCR reads. The sample lists about 140,000 distinct CDR3 sequences, around 40% occurring once. Input material: glioma tissue, nonneoplastic brain tissue, or PBMCs (not recorded which). Source of these receptors: a human donor with low-grade glioma or glioblastoma, undergoing nonglioma brain surgery, or in good health (not recorded which).

The rearrangement links TRBV20-1 to TRBJ1-1, with D possibly TRBD1 on 6 matching bases. Germline V gene lookup returns CDR1 DFQATT and CDR2 SNEGSKA (reference sequence). Trimming cost V 6 bases and J 3 bases, with 11 bases left between them. This CDR3 is built from 12 residues. Written as DNA, the CDR3 is TGCAGTGCGTCAGGGGTGGACACTGAAGCTTTCTTT. Residues: CSASGVDTEAFF.

This chain uses TRBV10-2 with TRBJ1-6; 7 bases align to TRBD1. The germline V gene encodes CDR1 WSHSY and CDR2 SAAADI. After removal of 8 bases from V and 6 bases from J, the junction contained 10 bases not matched to a gene. There are 15 residues in the CDR3. CDR3 sequence (DNA): TGCGCCAGCCTTGATCGGGGACAGACTAATTCACCCCTCCACTTT. It is translated as CASLDRGQTNSPLHF.